This T cell receptor beta chain was captured by sequencing in a study of T-cell memory formation after mild COVID-19. General study findings and limits: Researchers found some responding clones in pre-infection memory, a sign that cross-reactive memory joined. For contracting clones, CD4+ ones sat mainly in CM and EM, CD8+ in EMRA. Day 15 to 85 contracting clones showed balanced CD4/CD8; later expanders leaned CD4+. What remained unconfirmed was the SARS-CoV-2 specificity of second-wave clones peaking on day 37.

This clonotype was counted at least ten times. What it recognizes is unknown. Germline values: CDR1 SQVTM, CDR2 ANQGSEA. The CDR3 spans 14 residues. The junction had 9 bases not matched to a gene; V was cut back by 3 bases and J by 6 bases. TCRdb analysed the 5' RACE reads with MiXCR anew, one entry per CDR3 protein. The sample yields about 240,000 distinct CDR3 sequences, more than 8% seen once. Sequences were obtained from PBMCs or a T cell subset sorted from them (not recorded which). The V gene is TRBV29-1, the J gene TRBJ2-3, with 7 bases that match TRBD2. The TCR was taken from a man aged 18-30 years who had mild COVID-19 (a few samples of this study predate the infection). Cell type and time point are not known. CDR3: CSVDIGGLTDTQYF. The CDR3 DNA follows: TGCAGCGTTGATATCGGGGGGTTAACGGATACGCAGTATTTT.